This T cell receptor beta chain came from a study of blood T cell repertoires in COVID-19. In the study overall: The origin of the acute and convalescent COVID-19 samples was the United States, Italy and Spain. From T cells, B-cell-depleted T cells, or PBMCs came the material, which was cDNA or gDNA.

Measured with immunoSEQ multiplex PCR; TCRdb has only the in-frame clones, and not every one. The sample records some 150,000 clones, approximately 80% being singletons. Germline V lookup: CDR1 SGHTA, CDR2 FQGNSA. The CDR3 has 13 residues. V lost 4 bases, J lost 4 bases, and 8 bases lay in between. This clonotype originated in a woman aged 45-59 years in a cohort sampled during active or convalescent COVID-19. Sequenced sample: peripheral blood. V gene TRBV7-2 combines with J gene TRBJ2-1; a weak D match, TRBD2 (6 bases). This chain's CDR3 is CASSYGTYNEQFF. The CDR3 region has the DNA TGTGCCAGCAGCTATGGGACTTACAATGAGCAGTTCTTC.